Shown below are 25 T cell receptor beta chains from a single sample sequenced in a study of T-cell reconstitution after alpha-beta-depleted transplantation in children. Researchers prepared the TCRbeta library using unique molecular identifiers, the study reports. In TCRdb, the PCR reads were re-called with MiXCR into one record per CDR3 protein. Here the sample spans 200,000 to 250,000 distinct CDR3 sequences, about 8.7% being singletons. This sample comprised PBMCs, mostly from graft donor cells, obtained 360 days after TCRalphabeta/CD19-depleted stem cell transplant. These receptors were taken from a male patient aged 2 to 10 who had a stem cell transplant for acute myeloid leukemia, so the T cells may come from the graft donor.

V is TRBV6-5 and J is TRBJ1-4, with D perhaps matching TRBD1 (6 bases). This CDR3 is built from 17 residues. Germline loops: CDR1 MNHEY, CDR2 SVGAGI. V lost 2 bases to trimming and J lost 2 bases, with 15 bases between them. The CDR3 region has the DNA TGTGCCAGCAGTTACGGGGGGCGCGGTACGACTAATGAAAAACTGTTTTTT. This codes for CASSYGGRGTTNEKLFF.

This clonotype was detected many times. CDR3 amino acids: CSVDSGGIETQYF. DNA of the CDR3: TGCAGCGTTGACTCAGGGGGCATAGAGACCCAGTACTTC. The rearrangement joins TRBV29-1 to TRBJ2-5; 8 positions match TRBD1. CDR1 SQVTM and CDR2 ANQGSEA come from the germline V gene. The CDR3 length is 13 residues. Trimming removed 3 bases from V and 4 bases from J; junction bases left unmatched: 4.

V and J are TRBV5-6 and TRBJ2-4; possibly TRBD2 for D (5 bases). The CDR3 has 13 residues. Trimming shortened V by 1 base and J by 9 bases, and 11 bases separated the two germline ends. CDR1 SGHDT and CDR2 YYEEEE come from the germline V gene. CDR3 nucleotide sequence: TGTGCCAGCAGCTTGATGCGGGCTACCATTCAGTACTTC. Translating it yields CASSLMRATIQYF. The full variable domain, completed using reference TRBV5-6 and TRBJ2-4, is DAGVTQSPTHLIKTRGQQVTLRCSPKSGHDTVSWYQQALGQGPQFIFQYYEEEERQRGNFPDRFSGHQFPNYSSELNVNALLLGDSALYLCASSLMRATIQYFGAGTRLSVL.

This clonotype has ten or more counts. The V call is TRBV29-1, the J call TRBJ2-3, with 14 nucleotides matching TRBD2. The CDR3 covers 18 residues. With 1 base clipped from V and 1 base from J, the junction kept 7 bases outside the gene matches. From germline, CDR1 is SQVTM and CDR2 ANQGSEA. The CDR3 nucleotides read TGCAGCGTTGAAGTCCCCACGGGACTAGCGGGAGGCACAGATACGCAGTATTTT. Protein: CSVEVPTGLAGGTDTQYF.

This clonotype was seen more than once but under ten times. V is TRBV7-2 and J is TRBJ2-1; D may match TRBD1 or TRBD2 (5 bases each). The germline V gene encodes CDR1 SGHTA and CDR2 FQGNSA. This CDR3 contains 15 residues. V lost 3 bases to trimming and J lost 1 base, with 10 bases between them. CDR3 amino acids: CASSFLRGSYNEQFF. The DNA for the CDR3 is TGTGCCAGCAGCTTTTTGAGGGGATCCTACAATGAGCAGTTCTTC. Complete variable domain (other parts from reference TRBV7-2 and TRBJ2-1): GAGVSQSPSNKVTEKGKDVELRCDPISGHTALYWYRQSLGQGLEFLIYFQGNSAPDKSGLPSDRFSAERTGGSVSTLTIQRTQQEDSAVYLCASSFLRGSYNEQFFGPGTRLTVL.

This clonotype was detected many times. V gene TRBV24-1 combines with J gene TRBJ2-2; D is ambiguous. The CDR3 covers 14 residues. V was trimmed by 3 bases and J by 1 base, leaving 5 bases between them. Germline-derived CDR1 and CDR2 are KGHDR and SFDVKD. The CDR3 DNA sequence: TGTGCCACCAGTGATCGACAGAACACCGGGGAGCTGTTTTTT. Translation gives CATSDRQNTGELFF.

This clonotype has more than one count but fewer than ten. The chain employs TRBV12-3 or TRBV12-4 and TRBJ1-2; D is uncertain. V was pared by 2 bases and J by 3 bases, with 10 bases between. The CDR3 sequence is 14 residues long. CDR3 in amino acids: CASSLWVGDYGYTF. In nucleotides, the CDR3 is TGTGCCAGCAGTTTATGGGTTGGGGACTATGGCTACACCTTC.

This clonotype was seen at least ten times. The chain employs TRBV29-1 and TRBJ2-5; TRBD1 matches 8 bases. Germline CDR1 SQVTM, CDR2 ANQGSEA. This CDR3 region has 12 residues. V was clipped by 5 bases and J by 5 bases; unmatched bases: 4. DNA for the CDR3: TGCAGCGTTTATCAGGGGGCCGAGACCCAGTACTTC. As protein: CSVYQGAETQYF.

This clonotype was observed many times. The rearrangement uses TRBV20-1 and TRBJ2-1; TRBD2 might be the D (5 bases). The V gene lost 3 bases and the J gene lost 8 bases, with 11 bases spanning the gap. Germline V lookup: CDR1 DFQATT, CDR2 SNEGSKA (reference sequence). CDR3 length equals 12 residues. CDR3 sequence (DNA): TGCAGTGCTAGTAAGAGGGATCATGAGCAGTTCTTC. Translated, it gives CSASKRDHEQFF.

The V call is TRBV20-1, the J call TRBJ2-5; TRBD2 aligns across 15 bases. V dropped 5 bases and J dropped 5; count of bases not matched to a gene: 6. In germline, CDR1 is DFQATT, CDR2 SNEGSKA (reference sequence). The CDR3 extends over 15 amino acids. The CDR3 DNA reads TGCAGTGCTTGGACTAGCGGGGGGGCCGAGGAGACCCAGTACTTC. Translation gives CSAWTSGGAEETQYF.

The chain uses TRBV3-1 and TRBJ2-5; 9 positions match TRBD2. Looked up from germline, CDR1 is LGHDT and CDR2 is YNNKEL (reference sequence). The CDR3 spans 15 residues. Trimming at V came to 4 bases and at J to 5 bases, leaving 8 bases not matched to a gene. The CDR3 here is CASSLRLAGAETQYF. CDR3 in DNA: TGTGCCAGCAGCCTACGTTTAGCGGGGGCGGAGACCCAGTACTTC.

In its sample, this clonotype was seen a few times. The genes are TRBV3-1 and TRBJ1-2, with 7 nucleotides matching TRBD1. In germline, CDR1 is LGHDT, CDR2 YNNKEL (reference sequence). The CDR3 is made up of 13 amino acids. V lost 10 bases and J lost 6; bases outside the gene matches: 11. CDR3 sequence (DNA): TGTGCCACCGGGACAGTCGCGAGGGATGGCTACACCTTC. This sequence encodes CATGTVARDGYTF.

This clonotype appeared many times. The V and J genes are TRBV6-5 and TRBJ2-3; 8 nucleotides line up with TRBD2. Germline CDR1 reads MNHEY; CDR2 reads SVGAGI. The CDR3 contains 15 residues. The V segment lost 2 bases and the J segment 5 bases; nucleotides outside the gene matches: 6. CDR3 nucleotide sequence: TGTGCCAGCAGTTACGACGGGGGGGGTGGAGATACGCAGTATTTT. Translation gives CASSYDGGGGDTQYF.

This clonotype was picked up many times. The genes are TRBV7-6 and TRBJ2-1, with 10 nucleotides matching TRBD2. Trimming removed 4 bases from V and 6 bases from J; junction bases left unmatched: 12. There are 17 residues in the CDR3. In germline, CDR1 is SGHVS, CDR2 FNYEAQ. CDR3 in DNA: TGTGCCAGCAGCTACCCAAGAGCGGGAGGGGGGTCCAATGAGCAGTTCTTC. Its protein product is CASSYPRAGGGSNEQFF.

J is TRBJ2-7 and V is TRBV5-1; 8 bases agree with TRBD1. Trimming took 0 bases from V and 2 from J; bases not matched to a gene: 4. Germline V gives CDR1 SGHRS, CDR2 YFSETQ. This CDR3 has 15 amino acids. CDR3 amino acids: CASSLAAGGTYEQYV. DNA of the CDR3: TGCGCCAGCAGCTTGGCGGCAGGGGGCACCTACGAGCAGTACGTC.

This clonotype was counted ten times or more. This rearrangement joins TRBV3-1 to TRBJ2-3, with D unresolved. CDR1 is LGHDT, CDR2 YNNKEL, per germline (reference sequence). This CDR3 is 16 amino acids long. The V end lost 1 base, the J end lost 2 bases, and 13 bases lay between the germline ends. The CDR3 here is CASSQGASGSTDTQYF. CDR3 in DNA: TGTGCCAGCAGCCAAGGGGCTAGTGGGTCCACAGATACGCAGTATTTT.

In the case of this clonotype: This could be a read error, since a much larger clone is one nucleotide away. The chain has TRBV10-3 and TRBJ2-5, with 9 bases aligning to TRBD2. Trimming took 6 bases from V and 0 from J; bases not matched to a gene: 5. The CDR3 has 15 amino acids. Germline lookup yields CDR1 ENHRY and CDR2 SYGVKD. CDR3 in DNA: TGTGCCATCAGAGTAAGCGGGAGGAACCAAGAGACCCAGTACTTC. Translated: CAIRVSGRNQETQYF.

This rearrangement joins TRBV20-1 to TRBJ2-5; the match to TRBD2 covers 9 bases. The CDR3 is 13 amino acids. From germline, CDR1 is DFQATT and CDR2 SNEGSKA (reference sequence). V lost 0 bases, J lost 10 bases, and 6 bases stayed unmatched. CDR3 residues: CSAREGGTSFQYF. Written as DNA, the CDR3 is TGCAGTGCTAGAGAGGGCGGGACTAGCTTCCAGTACTTC.

This clonotype occurred many times. The chain combines TRBV7-9 with TRBJ2-7, with 11 bases matching TRBD1. CDR1 and CDR2 (germline): SEHNR, FQNEAQ (reference sequence). After removal of 3 bases from V and 1 base from J, the junction contained 2 bases not matched to a gene. There are 15 residues in the CDR3. CDR3 coding DNA: TGTGCCAGCAGCTTTGGACAGGGGGCATCCTACGAGCAGTACGTC. This gives the protein CASSFGQGASYEQYV.

This clonotype has at least ten counts. The V and J genes are TRBV6-5 and TRBJ1-6; D gene uncertain. Germline V gives CDR1 MNHEY, CDR2 SVGAGI. The CDR3 runs to 16 residues. Trimming removed 2 bases at V and 6 bases at J, with 14 bases between. The CDR3 sequence is CASSYVSLIINSPLHF. The CDR3 DNA reads TGTGCCAGCAGTTACGTGAGCCTGATTATTAATTCACCCCTCCACTTT.

There are a few counts of this clonotype. V gene TRBV30 combines with J gene TRBJ1-1, with 7 nucleotides matching TRBD1. The germline V gene encodes CDR1 GTSNPN and CDR2 SVGIG (reference sequence). CDR3 length: 14 residues. J was trimmed by 3 bases and V by 4 bases; bases with no gene match: 8. The DNA of the CDR3 is TGTGCCTGGAAAGCCACAGGGGATCACACTGAAGCTTTCTTT. Amino acids: CAWKATGDHTEAFF.

There are a few counts of this clonotype. The chain has TRBV6-1 and TRBJ2-7; 12 positions agree with TRBD2. Germline V gives CDR1 MNHNS, CDR2 SASEGT. This CDR3 spans 15 amino acids. J gave up 3 bases and V 6 bases, and 6 bases lay outside the gene matches. CDR3 protein: CASSKLAGGSYEQYV. As DNA, the CDR3 is TGTGCCAGCAGCAAACTAGCGGGAGGAAGCTACGAGCAGTACGTC.

This clonotype was found a few times. The J gene is TRBJ2-2, the V gene TRBV29-1; no clear D. The CDR3 runs 14 residues. CDR1 is SQVTM, CDR2 ANQGSEA, per germline. Trimming shortened V by 3 bases and J by 2 bases, and 10 bases separated the two germline ends. CDR3 sequence reads: CSVDDELNTGELFF. CDR3 nucleotide sequence: TGCAGCGTTGACGACGAGCTTAACACCGGGGAGCTGTTTTTT.

The rearrangement uses TRBV12-3 or TRBV12-4 and TRBJ2-4, with no clear D. The germline V and J ends were trimmed by 4 bases and 5 bases, with 12 bases remaining between them. The CDR3 spans 14 residues. CDR3 in DNA: TGTGCCAGCAGTTCCCTACGATTGGAAAACATTCAGTACTTC. Amino acid sequence: CASSSLRLENIQYF.

Ten or more counts support this clonotype. This chain joins TRBV7-6 and TRBJ2-1; 10 positions agree with TRBD2. The V gene end was trimmed by 3 bases and the J gene end by 6 bases; junction bases not matched to a gene: 11. Germline CDR1 SGHVS, CDR2 FNYEAQ. The CDR3 length is 17 residues. CDR3 amino acids: CASSFSSGSFPANEQFF. For the CDR3, the DNA is TGTGCCAGCAGCTTTTCTAGCGGGAGCTTTCCGGCCAATGAGCAGTTCTTC.